This T cell receptor beta chain is drawn from a study of shared clonotypes between healthy human individuals (dated by TCRdb to 2018 to 2021). In terms of the full investigation: A few men and two women, aged 18 to 49 years, made up the cohort. Different laboratories and diverse techniques were used to prepare libraries and sequence TCR repertoires, to increase sequencing depth and limit assay-specific biases. Between about 0.9 and 10 billion PBMCs per donor were obtained by leukapheresis. Per donor, three plates each were used for CD4 naive and CD4 memory, two for CD8 naive, and one for CD8 memory. Blood TCR repertoires of about five healthy adults were deeply sequenced to estimate repertoire size and the extent of clonotype sharing between individuals. Overall study results and their limits: Pairwise subsampling led to the expectation that sequencing depth would affect the degree of clonotype sharing among donors. Naive subsets generally had larger estimated clonotype richness than memory subsets. The genetic and exposure-history diversity represented was limited by the small number of donors. Rarefaction of sorted-subset datasets indicated incomplete sequencing despite the large sequencing depth. Across a handful of donors, around 5% of naive CD4, over 3% of naive CD8, roughly 2.2% of memory CD4, and under 0.45% of memory CD8 clonotypes were shared. Sampling was restricted to blood, and TCR repertoires in tissue are likely to differ from TCR repertoires in blood. Clonotypes shared by all four sorted-subset donors showed higher generation probabilities than non-shared clonotypes.

This clone was observed a few times. Its antigen remains undetermined. No base quality information exists; no much larger clone differs at one position. Counted from cysteine to phenylalanine, this CDR3 has 14 amino acids. The read is trimmed to its CDR3 DNA, 42 bases read in frame from base 1. At the junction V is shortened by 1 base and J by 8 bases, with 15 bases in between. Based on the germline V gene, the CDR1 and CDR2 sequences are SGHRS and YFSETQ. TCR CDR3 regions were amplified from genomic DNA by multiplex PCR using the deep immunoSEQ assay. For each cell subset, the extracted genomic DNA was distributed evenly across all wells of several immunoSEQ 96-well plates, and each plate served as one replicate. For sorted subsets, 150 to 250 ng of genomic DNA, equivalent to roughly 30,000 T cell genomes, went into each replicate PCR. Purified libraries were quantified with a Qubit 3.0 fluorometer, sized on a Bioanalyzer 2100, and re-quantified with the KAPA Library Quantification kit. Every immunoSEQ 96-well plate was sequenced on a separate single-read 150-cycle Illumina NextSeq 550 flow cell. Per the authors' processing: Because the immunoSEQ output included only junctional sequences and no quality scores, the filtering could not be the same as the filtering used for full-length reads. Sequences were annotated with PyIR, a Python wrapper for IgBLAST v1.9, and V/J genes and CDR3 were assigned using IMGT germline references. Reads with weak V/J assignments (E-value above 1e-6), missing CDR3, stop codons, out-of-frame junctions, or ambiguous translated residues were removed. A V3J clonotype was defined by an identical inferred V gene, J gene, and CDR3 amino acid sequence. The percentage overlap between two repertoires was calculated by dividing the number of shared unique clonotypes by the size of the smaller repertoire. Repertoire richness was assessed with RTK rarefaction, the Chao1 estimator, and Recon v2.1 estimates of unobserved clonotypes. OLGA was used to compute generation probabilities for all TCRbeta clonotypes that the gDNA method yielded from several donors. TCRdb carries this immuneACCESS record with in-frame sequences only. Its versions omit some clonotypes, under half of them owing to an unresolved V gene in the studies checked, with the rest unexplained. V and J calls and clone size are as listed in that table; D and trimming were resolved from the DNA. The sample table holds a few million clones, of which 85% to 95% were seen once. The top ten clonotypes cover 0.37% of the sample.

The donors were healthy, HIV-negative adults with no recently reported acute infections or vaccinations. Every donor was a Caucasian adult living in Nashville, Tennessee, USA. CD4+ T cells were enriched by magnetic negative selection; naive cells were then positively selected on CD45RA, and the negative fraction formed the memory subset. Blood was obtained by leukapheresis, after which PBMCs were separated by Ficoll-Histopaque density gradient centrifugation and cryopreserved in liquid nitrogen vapor phase. Analytical flow cytometry was used to check the purity and quantity of each magnetically sorted T cell population. Genomic DNA was isolated from each sorted fraction and quantified by UV absorbance on a Nanodrop 2000c.

The V and J genes are TRBV5-1 and TRBJ1-2; possibly the D gene is TRBD1, per 6 matching bases. What was sequenced was naive CD4+ T cells from PBMCs. Sample cell subset or site, as interpreted from the label and publication: CD45RA+ positively selected. This clonotype was obtained from a man aged 18-30 years in good health. Some clones in this sample may be carry-over from other donors' samples. The CDR3 amino acid sequence is: CASSLLGGDGGYTF. The DNA reads TGCGCCAGCAGCTTGTTAGGGGGTGATGGCGGCTACACCTTC.